This T cell receptor beta chain was retrieved from a study of CD8 T cells in Susac syndrome. With random hexamers, reverse transcription was performed on roughly 0.45 to 1 ug of RNA. TCRdb re-called the immunoSEQ multiplex PCR reads with MiXCR, one entry per CDR3 protein. The sample lists some 300,000 distinct CDR3 sequences; approximately 85% were seen once. The J segment lost 4 bases and the V segment lost 1 base, leaving 10 bases of the junction unmatched. This CDR3 region has 17 residues. CDR1 is LGHNA and CDR2 is YSLEER in the germline V gene. The sequence derives from a human donor with multiple sclerosis. The chain combines TRBV4-3 with TRBJ2-3; 8 bases agree with TRBD2. The specimen was CD8+ T cells from PBMCs. The CDR3 here is CASSQAMVGREPDTQYF. The DNA for the CDR3 is TGCGCCAGCAGCCAAGCGATGGTCGGGAGGGAACCAGATACGCAGTATTTT.